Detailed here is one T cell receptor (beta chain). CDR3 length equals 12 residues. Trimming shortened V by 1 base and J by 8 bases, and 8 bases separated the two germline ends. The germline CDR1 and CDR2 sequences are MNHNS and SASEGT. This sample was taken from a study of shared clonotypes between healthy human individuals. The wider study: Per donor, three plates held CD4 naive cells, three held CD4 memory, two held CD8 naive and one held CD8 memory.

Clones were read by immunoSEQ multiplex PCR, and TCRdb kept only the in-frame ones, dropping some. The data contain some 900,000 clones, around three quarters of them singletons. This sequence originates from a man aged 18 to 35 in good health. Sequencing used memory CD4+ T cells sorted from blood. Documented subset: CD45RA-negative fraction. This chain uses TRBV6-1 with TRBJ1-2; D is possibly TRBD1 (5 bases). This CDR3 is CASSEVGVGYTF. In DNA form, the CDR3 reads TGTGCCAGCAGTGAAGTAGGGGTGGGCTACACCTTC.